This T cell receptor (beta chain) was documented in a study of T-cell reconstitution after alpha-beta-depleted transplantation in children. A few counts support this clonotype. What it binds is not known. Preparation of the TCRbeta library used unique molecular identifiers. TCRdb reprocessed the PCR reads via MiXCR and lists one record per CDR3 protein. Among some 300,000 distinct CDR3 sequences listed, over 7% were seen once. CDR1 and CDR2 (germline): SGHAT, FQNNGV. V was shortened by 5 bases and J by 3 bases, with 14 bases between the two germline ends. This CDR3 is built from 14 residues. Overall study findings and caveats: Surviving thymic progenitors and recipient T cells were the source of high TCRbeta diversity at day 60 in some patients. Approximately two months post-transplant, alpha-beta T cells reportedly originated from several hundred expanded graft clones. Diversity and T-cell counts at one year after transplant derived mostly from new T cells.

The source material was peripheral blood, sampled 360 days after TCRalphabeta/CD19-depleted stem cell transplant. This receptor was obtained from a female patient aged 2 to 10 who had a stem cell transplant for Fanconi anemia, so the T cells may come from the graft donor. V gene TRBV11-2 combines with J gene TRBJ2-7; D gene unclear. The chain's CDR3 is CASSPVGSFYEQYV. In DNA, the CDR3 is TGTGCCAGCAGCCCTGTGGGGTCCTTCTACGAGCAGTACGTC.